Each of the 28 T cell receptor beta chains below was sequenced from the same sample in a study of cytomegalovirus exposure and HLA in healthy donors. Use of 60 Vbeta and 13 Jbeta primers characterized the PCR. Assay used: immunoSEQ multiplex PCR; TCRdb lists only in-frame clones, some missing. The data contain 95,000 to 150,000 clones, 81% of them singletons. The sequencing sample was made of PBMCs. The origin of the receptors is a woman between 35 and 50 years old in good health and CMV-seronegative.

CDR3 DNA: TGTGCCAGCCGGCCTACAGGGGATGTATACGAGCAGTACTTC. Protein: CASRPTGDVYEQYF. V is TRBV6-6 and J is TRBJ2-7, with 7 bases aligning to TRBD1. With V trimmed by 8 bases and J by 4 bases, 11 bases remained unmatched. The V gene's germline CDR1 is MNHNY and CDR2 SVGAGI (reference sequence). The CDR3 has 14 residues.

The chain recombines TRBV1 with TRBJ1-2. TRBV1 is marked as a pseudogene. This CDR3 is built from 18 residues. The CDR3 is CTSRPPMLVQGGGFGYTF. The CDR3 nucleotides are TGCACCAGCAGGCCCCCAATGCTGGTGCAAGGGGGGGGCTTTGGCTACACCTTC.

This clone was found once. The V call is TRBV10-3, the J call TRBJ2-7; 8 nucleotides agree with TRBD1. The V gene end was trimmed by 10 bases and the J gene end by 5 bases; junction bases not matched to a gene: 10. Germline assignment: CDR1 ENHRY and CDR2 SYGVKD. The CDR3 runs to 13 residues. The CDR3 sequence is CATNLGGQDEQYF. The CDR3 region has the DNA TGTGCCACGAACCTCGGGGGACAGGACGAGCAGTACTTC.

The chain couples TRBV13 to TRBJ2-1, with TRBD2 matching over 9 bases. The CDR3 has 15 amino acids. Germline CDR1 PRHDT, CDR2 FYEKMQ (reference sequence). V was pared by 9 bases and J by 6 bases, with 12 bases of the junction left unmatched. CDR3 loop: CASNGGGRAGNEQFF. In DNA, the CDR3 is TGTGCCAGTAACGGGGGCGGGAGGGCTGGCAATGAGCAGTTCTTC.

CDR3 sequence: CASSLDRETQYF. For the CDR3, the DNA is TGTGCCAGCAGCTTGGATCGGGAGACCCAGTACTTC. V usage is TRBV5-6 and J usage is TRBJ2-5; D remains ambiguous. This CDR3 comprises 12 residues. Germline CDR1 reads SGHDT; CDR2 reads YYEEEE. Trimming took off 0 bases at V and 5 bases at J, with 5 bases between the two ends. The entire variable domain, with the rest obtained from reference TRBV5-6 and TRBJ2-5, is as follows: DAGVTQSPTHLIKTRGQQVTLRCSPKSGHDTVSWYQQALGQGPQFIFQYYEEEERQRGNFPDRFSGHQFPNYSSELNVNALLLGDSALYLCASSLDRETQYFGPGTRLLVL.

This clone occurred a few times. The genes are TRBV5-6 and TRBJ2-7; 9 bases line up with TRBD2. The CDR3 spans 16 residues. The germline V gene encodes CDR1 SGHDT and CDR2 YYEEEE. Trimming cost V 0 bases and J 6 bases; bases outside gene matches: 10. CDR3 sequence (DNA): TGTGCCAGCAGCTTGGCCCCAATAGCGGGAGTAGGCGAGCAGTACTTC. Translation gives CASSLAPIAGVGEQYF.

The chain recombines TRBV7-9 with TRBJ2-7, with D tentatively TRBD2 (5 bases). CDR1 and CDR2 (germline): SEHNR, FQNEAQ (reference sequence). Trimming cost V 11 bases and J 0 bases, with 17 bases left between them. This CDR3 comprises 14 residues. The CDR3 DNA reads as TGTGCCCGCGACTATTACAGAGACTCCTACGAGCAGTACTTC. Translation: CARDYYRDSYEQYF.

This CDR3 is CASSKDRGLPHQPQHF. CDR3 nucleotide sequence: TGTGCCAGCAGTAAAGACAGGGGGCTCCCCCATCAGCCCCAGCATTTT. The chain employs TRBV6-1 and TRBJ1-5, with 10 bases that match TRBD1. Germline-derived CDR1 and CDR2 are MNHNS and SASEGT. CDR3 length equals 16 residues. V dropped 5 bases and J dropped 5; count of bases not matched to a gene: 9.

CDR3 in amino acids: CASSIRTGSIETQYF. CDR3 DNA sequence: TGCGCCAGCAGCATCCGGACAGGGTCGATAGAGACCCAGTACTTC. V and J are TRBV5-1 and TRBJ2-5; 8 nucleotides agree with TRBD1. Trimming at V came to 4 bases and at J to 4 bases, leaving 9 bases not matched to a gene. This CDR3 has 15 amino acids. CDR1 is SGHRS and CDR2 is YFSETQ in the germline V gene.

The chain recombines TRBV7-9 with TRBJ1-3, with 7 bases lining up with TRBD1. Trimming took 2 bases from V and 2 from J; bases not matched to a gene: 3. The CDR3 runs 15 residues. From germline, CDR1 is SEHNR and CDR2 FQNEAQ (reference sequence). The CDR3 reads CASSLSGTAGNTIYF. The CDR3 DNA is TGTGCCAGCAGCTTATCAGGGACAGCTGGAAACACCATATATTTT. Combining the CDR3 with reference TRBV7-9 and TRBJ1-3 gives the whole variable domain DTGVSQNPRHKITKRGQNVTFRCDPISEHNRLYWYRQTLGQGPEFLTYFQNEAQLEKSRLLSDRFSAERPKGSFSTLEIQRTEQGDSAMYLCASSLSGTAGNTIYFGEGSWLTVV.

V and J are TRBV5-1 and TRBJ1-2; 8 positions agree with TRBD1. The CDR3 sequence is 14 residues long. J was trimmed by 6 bases and V by 0 bases; bases with no gene match: 4. The germline V gene encodes CDR1 SGHRS and CDR2 YFSETQ. CDR3 sequence reads: CASSLGTGRDGYTF. The CDR3 bases are TGCGCCAGCAGCTTGGGGACAGGGAGGGATGGCTACACCTTC.

This clone has just a few counts. The chain has TRBV10-3 and TRBJ1-5; 10 bases are shared with TRBD1. With V trimmed by 11 bases and J by 4 bases, 8 bases remained unmatched. CDR3 size: 14 residues. Germline V lookup: CDR1 ENHRY, CDR2 SYGVKD. CDR3 bases: TGTGCCTCGACAGGGGGCGCGAATAATCAGCCCCAGCATTTT. It encodes CASTGGANNQPQHF.

V and J are TRBV11-3 and TRBJ2-2, with a tentative D call TRBD2 (7 bases). Germline lookup yields CDR1 SGHNT and CDR2 YENEEA. The CDR3 extends over 17 amino acids. The V end lost 1 base, the J end lost 0 bases, and 12 bases lay between the germline ends. The CDR3 is CASSLVAGASNTGELFF. The CDR3 region has the DNA TGTGCCAGCAGCTTAGTCGCGGGGGCCTCGAACACCGGGGAGCTGTTTTTT.

V gene TRBV7-8 combines with J gene TRBJ2-1, with a possible D match to TRBD2 (6 bases). The V end was cut by 5 bases, the J end by 6 bases, with 17 bases between. The CDR3 runs 15 residues. Germline V gene data show CDR1 as SGHVS and CDR2 as FQNEAQ. CDR3 region: CASSEIRLGFNEQFF. CDR3 nucleotide sequence: TGTGCCAGCAGCGAGATTCGACTAGGTTTCAATGAGCAGTTCTTC.

The V and J genes are TRBV6-1 and TRBJ2-3; 10 bases map to TRBD2. With 1 base clipped from V and 0 bases from J, the junction kept 4 bases outside the gene matches. Germline CDR1 reads MNHNS; CDR2 reads SASEGT. This CDR3 has 17 amino acids. CDR3 coding DNA: TGTGCCAGCAGTGAAGGGTTAGCGGGGGGTAGCACAGATACGCAGTATTTT. Its protein product is CASSEGLAGGSTDTQYF.

The chain combines TRBV5-1 with TRBJ1-2; unclear D gene. CDR1 SGHRS and CDR2 YFSETQ come from the germline V gene. There are 14 residues in the CDR3. V was pared by 0 bases and J by 4 bases, with 10 bases between. The CDR3 DNA sequence: TGCGCCAGCAGCTTGGCCGGTGAGAGCTATGGCTACACCTTC. Its translation: CASSLAGESYGYTF.

In regard to this clone: The germline gene is not matched at one end of the junction; a read error may be the cause. V and J are TRBV7-9 and TRBJ2-3; 8 bases are shared with TRBD1. The CDR3 loop spans 14 amino acids. Germline CDR1 SEHNR, CDR2 FQNEAQ (reference sequence). CDR3 amino acids: CSSSIRTGTNTQYF. The CDR3, as DNA: TGTTCCAGCAGCATTCGGACAGGGACGAATACGCAGTATTTT.

The chain employs TRBV7-6 and TRBJ1-6, with 8 bases identical to TRBD1. J was trimmed by 8 bases and V by 1 base; bases with no gene match: 7. CDR1 SGHVS and CDR2 FNYEAQ come from the germline V gene. This CDR3 is built from 16 residues. CDR3 loop: CASSLGGQGSHSPLHF. DNA of the CDR3: TGTGCCAGCAGCTTAGGCGGACAGGGAAGTCATTCACCCCTCCACTTT.

This chain links TRBV5-4 with TRBJ1-5; TRBD1 matches 8 bases. The junction had 4 bases not matched to a gene; V was cut back by 0 bases and J by 5 bases. This CDR3 is 15 amino acids long. Germline V CDR1 and CDR2: SGHNT, YYREEE (reference sequence). CDR3: CASSLAGTGDQPQHF. DNA for the CDR3: TGTGCCAGCAGCTTGGCCGGGACAGGAGATCAGCCCCAGCATTTT.

This rearrangement joins TRBV5-6 to TRBJ2-1; 9 bases align to TRBD2. J lost 8 bases, V lost 1 base, and 10 bases had no gene match. CDR1 SGHDT and CDR2 YYEEEE come from the germline V gene. The CDR3 is 16 amino acids. The CDR3 DNA sequence: TGTGCCAGCAGCTTGCTAGCGGGGATCCCACAGGATGAGCAGTTCTTC. Encoded protein: CASSLLAGIPQDEQFF.

The chain uses TRBV27 and TRBJ2-1; 9 nucleotides line up with TRBD1. CDR1 MNHEY and CDR2 SMNVEV come from the germline V gene (reference sequence). The CDR3 extends over 13 amino acids. J was trimmed by 16 bases and V by 4 bases; bases with no gene match: 11. In DNA, the CDR3 is TGTGCCAGCAGTTCCCCGGGACAGGGATGGGGATTCTTC. This codes for CASSSPGQGWGFF.

The V call is TRBV29-1, the J call TRBJ2-5, with 13 bases lining up with TRBD2. V was clipped by 7 bases and J by 3 bases; unmatched bases: 5. Germline-derived CDR1 and CDR2 are SQVTM and ANQGSEA. The CDR3 spans 14 residues. CDR3 sequence (DNA): TGCAGCGCCGGTGGGACTAGCGGGAAAGAGACCCAGTACTTC. It yields the protein CSAGGTSGKETQYF.

As regards this clone: At the DNA level, this CDR3 is encoded by other sequences in the same sample as well. V gene TRBV25-1 combines with J gene TRBJ1-1; D call uncertain. Between the trimmed V and J ends, which lost 0 bases and 2 bases, there was a span of 10 bases. The CDR3 consists of 15 residues. Germline lookup yields CDR1 MGHDK and CDR2 SYGVNS. CDR3 DNA: TGTGCCAGCAGTGAATACGGGGTGTTCAACACTGAAGCTTTCTTT. It yields the protein CASSEYGVFNTEAFF.

The chain carries TRBV2 and TRBJ2-7; D is perhaps TRBD1 (5 bases). Trimming left V 8 bases short and J 2 bases short, with 19 bases between. This CDR3 has 15 amino acids. In germline, CDR1 is SNHLY, CDR2 FYNNEI. The CDR3: CASRTSRGKTYEQYF. CDR3 coding DNA: TGTGCCAGCCGGACATCAAGGGGCAAAACCTACGAGCAGTACTTC.

The chain links TRBV6-1 to TRBJ1-5; maybe TRBD1 (5 bases). The V and J ends lost 6 bases and 0 bases respectively, with 12 bases between them. Per germline, CDR1 MNHNS and CDR2 SASEGT. This CDR3 contains 15 residues. The CDR3 coding sequence is TGTGCCAGCAGATTACTCGACAGTAGCAATCAGCCCCAGCATTTT. This gives the protein CASRLLDSSNQPQHF.

This rearrangement joins TRBV6-1 to TRBJ1-1, with D unresolved. The ends were cut back, 11 bases at V and 1 base at J, with 11 bases in the middle. In germline, CDR1 is MNHNS, CDR2 SASEGT. The CDR3 is made up of 12 amino acids. In nucleotides, the CDR3 is TGTGCCGGTAAAACGGGGAACACTGAAGCTTTCTTT. It codes for CAGKTGNTEAFF.

The chain couples TRBV6-1 to TRBJ1-2, with 7 bases identical to TRBD1. CDR3 length: 16 residues. The germline CDR1 and CDR2 sequences are MNHNS and SASEGT. V was pared by 4 bases and J by 4 bases, with 12 bases of the junction left unmatched. CDR3 nucleotides: TGTGCCAGCAGTGGCTCCATAGACAGGGTCGTCTATGGCTACACCTTC. It is translated as CASSGSIDRVVYGYTF.

A remark on this clone: Its ends do not fully match the called genes, so a read error is possible. CDR3 protein: CSSSLVTGNEKLFF. Here the CDR3 DNA reads TGTTCCAGCAGCTTGGTAACAGGGAATGAAAAACTGTTTTTT. The chain recombines TRBV7-9 with TRBJ1-4, with a weak D call TRBD1 (6 bases). This CDR3 has 14 amino acids. The germline V gene has CDR1 SEHNR and CDR2 FQNEAQ (reference sequence).